Ten or more counts support the clone carrying this T cell receptor beta chain. This record comes from a study of read filtering for tumor transcriptome and immune sequencing. The V and J ends lost 5 bases and 2 bases respectively, with 15 bases between them. Germline CDR1 is MDHEN and CDR2 is SYDVKM. This CDR3 has 15 amino acids. From approximately 430 ng of RNA, a library with molecular barcoded alpha/delta and beta/gamma adaptors was made. From the reads, TCRdb called clonotypes with MiXCR, one entry per CDR3 protein. Among over 40,000 distinct CDR3 sequences listed, 10% to 15% were seen once. The TCR comes from a donor over 35 with multiple myeloma. Sequenced sample: a population of CD138-negative cells sorted from bone marrow. V is TRBV28 and J is TRBJ2-5; D possibly corresponds to TRBD1 (6 bases). The CDR3 is CASSVPRGRQETQYF. The CDR3, as DNA: TGTGCCAGCAGTGTGCCTAGGGGGAGACAAGAGACCCAGTACTTC.